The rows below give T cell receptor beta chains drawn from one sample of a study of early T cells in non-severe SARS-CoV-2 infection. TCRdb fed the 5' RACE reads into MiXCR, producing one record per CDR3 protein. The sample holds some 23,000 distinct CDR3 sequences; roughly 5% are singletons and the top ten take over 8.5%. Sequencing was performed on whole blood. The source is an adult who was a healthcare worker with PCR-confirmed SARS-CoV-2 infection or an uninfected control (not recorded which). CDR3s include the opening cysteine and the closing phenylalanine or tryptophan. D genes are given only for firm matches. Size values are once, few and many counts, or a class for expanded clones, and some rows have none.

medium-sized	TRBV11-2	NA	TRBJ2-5	TGTGCCAGCAGCTTCGAAGAGACCCAGTACTTC	CASSFEETQYF
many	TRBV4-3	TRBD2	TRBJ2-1	TGCGCCAGCAGCCAGCAATCTAGCGGGGACCACGCTGATGAGCAGTTCTTC	CASSQQSSGDHADEQFF
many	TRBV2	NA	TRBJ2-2	TGTGCCAGCAGTGAAGAAGGGCTGCGGGGCGGGGAGCTGTTTTTT	CASSEEGLRGGELFF
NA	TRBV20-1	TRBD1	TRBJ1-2	TGCAGTGCTAATACTGACAGGGTGGGCTATGGCTACACCTTC	CSANTDRVGYGYTF
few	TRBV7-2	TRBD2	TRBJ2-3	TGTGCCAGCAGCAGCGGGGCCTTCACAGATACGCAGTATTTT	CASSSGAFTDTQYF
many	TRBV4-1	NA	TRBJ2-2	TGCGCCAGCAGCCAAAGGGCAGGGAACACCGGGGAGCTGTTTTTT	CASSQRAGNTGELFF
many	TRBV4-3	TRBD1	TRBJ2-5	TGCGCCAGCAGCCAAGATTTCAGGGGGCTAGAGACCCAGTACTTC	CASSQDFRGLETQYF
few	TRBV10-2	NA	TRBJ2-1	TGCGCCAGCAATCAGTGGGATAGCTCCTACAATGAGCAGTTCTTC	CASNQWDSSYNEQFF
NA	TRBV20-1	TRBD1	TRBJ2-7	TGCAGTGCTAGAAAACTGGGACAGGGGATTACCTACGAGCAGTACTTC	CSARKLGQGITYEQYF
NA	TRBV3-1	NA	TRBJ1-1	TGTGCCACCAGCTCCTCCGCCTTCTTGAACACTGAAGCTTTCTTT	CATSSSAFLNTEAFF
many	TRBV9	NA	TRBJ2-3	TGTGCCAGCAGCGTCGGCCCTGGGACAGATACGCAGTATTTT	CASSVGPGTDTQYF
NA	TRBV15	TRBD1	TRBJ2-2	TGTGCCACCAGCAGAGGACGGACAGGGGCAAACACCGGGGAGCTGGTTTTT	CATSRGRTGANTGELVF
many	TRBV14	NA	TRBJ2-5	TGTGCCAGCAGCCCGGGGCAAGAGACCCAGTACTTC	CASSPGQETQYF
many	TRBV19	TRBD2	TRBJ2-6	TGTGCCAGTAGTCAGGGACTAGCGGGAGGTTCTGGGGCCAACGTCCTGACTTTC	CASSQGLAGGSGANVLTF